This entry is about one T cell receptor (beta chain). The sample is drawn from a study of blood T cell repertoires in COVID-19. Study-wide context: Samples taken during acute and convalescent COVID-19 were collected in the United States, Italy and Spain. PBMCs, B-cell-depleted T cells, or T cells were the source of the cDNA or gDNA that made up the material.

CDR3 size: 17 residues. V lost 5 bases and J lost 0; bases outside the gene matches: 10. CDR1 is MDHEN, CDR2 SYDVKM, per germline. Methods used by the authors: The authors estimated nucleated cell counts from reference gene primer amplification. Some clones are missing from TCRdb's copy, which holds only in-frame ones; the method was immunoSEQ multiplex PCR. V, J and clone size reflect that table, while D and trimming were determined from the DNA. The table has roughly 150,000 clones, 82% seen once; the top ten hold roughly a tenth. The sample was peripheral blood. V usage is TRBV28 and J usage is TRBJ1-1, with 9 bases that match TRBD1. This TCR was sampled from a woman of 80 years or more with active or convalescent COVID-19. Here the CDR3 DNA reads TGTGCCAGCAGTGCGCGGAACAGGGGGCTAATGAACACTGAAGCTTTCTTT. It is translated as CASSARNRGLMNTEAFF.